The 2 T cell receptor beta chains presented below share a single source sample, sequenced in a study of blood T cell repertoires in COVID-19. Using immunoSEQ multiplex PCR, the repertoire was profiled, and TCRdb retains in-frame clones only, with some absent. The sample records over 100,000 clones, around 78% being singletons. The sequencing input was peripheral blood. Receptors originate from a woman in her sixties with acute or convalescent COVID-19.

This chain uses TRBV7-2 with TRBJ2-2; 8 bases line up with TRBD1. CDR1 and CDR2 from the germline V gene are SGHTA and FQGNSA. V lost 3 bases to trimming and J lost 4 bases; unmatched junction nucleotides: 7. The CDR3 runs to 16 residues. CDR3 protein: CASSLAGTGVTGELFF. In DNA form, the CDR3 reads TGTGCCAGCAGCTTGGCCGGGACAGGCGTCACCGGGGAGCTGTTTTTT.

The chain carries TRBV12-3 or TRBV12-4 and TRBJ2-4; D gene uncertain. V gave up 7 bases and J gave up 6 bases, with 13 bases separating them. CDR3 length: 13 amino acids. The CDR3: CASNTLGSNIQYF. CDR3 DNA sequence: TGTGCCAGCAACACTTTGGGCTCAAACATTCAGTACTTC.